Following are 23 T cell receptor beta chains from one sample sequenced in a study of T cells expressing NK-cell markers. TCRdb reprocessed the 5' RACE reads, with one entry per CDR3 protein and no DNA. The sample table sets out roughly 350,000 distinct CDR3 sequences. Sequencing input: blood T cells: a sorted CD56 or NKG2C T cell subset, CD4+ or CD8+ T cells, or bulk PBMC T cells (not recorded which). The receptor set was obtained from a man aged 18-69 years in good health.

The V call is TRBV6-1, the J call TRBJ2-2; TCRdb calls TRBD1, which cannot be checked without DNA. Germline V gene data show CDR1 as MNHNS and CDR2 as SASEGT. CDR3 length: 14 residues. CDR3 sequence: CASWGGRGTGELFF.

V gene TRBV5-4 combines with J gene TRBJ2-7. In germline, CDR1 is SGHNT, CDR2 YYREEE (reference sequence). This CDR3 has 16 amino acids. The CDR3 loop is CASSLGAGTEPYEQYF.

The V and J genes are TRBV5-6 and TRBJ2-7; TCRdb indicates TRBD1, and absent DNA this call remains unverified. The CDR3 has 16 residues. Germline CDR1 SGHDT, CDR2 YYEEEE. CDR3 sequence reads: CASSQKGQEVSYEQYF.

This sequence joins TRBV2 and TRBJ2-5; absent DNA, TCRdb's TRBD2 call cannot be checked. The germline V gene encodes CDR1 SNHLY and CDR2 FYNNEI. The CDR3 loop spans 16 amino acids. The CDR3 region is CASSELVLAGVETQYF.

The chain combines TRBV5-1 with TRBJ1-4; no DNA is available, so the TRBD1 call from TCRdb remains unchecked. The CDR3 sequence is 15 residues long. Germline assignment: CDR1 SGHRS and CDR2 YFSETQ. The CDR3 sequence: CASSLVGQGREKLFF.

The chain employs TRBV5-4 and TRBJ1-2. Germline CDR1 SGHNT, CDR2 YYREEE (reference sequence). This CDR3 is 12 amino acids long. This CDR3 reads CASSLVDTGYTF.

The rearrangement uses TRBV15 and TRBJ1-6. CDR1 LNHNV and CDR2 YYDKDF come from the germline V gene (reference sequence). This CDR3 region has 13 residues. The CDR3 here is CATSRDGSSPLHF.

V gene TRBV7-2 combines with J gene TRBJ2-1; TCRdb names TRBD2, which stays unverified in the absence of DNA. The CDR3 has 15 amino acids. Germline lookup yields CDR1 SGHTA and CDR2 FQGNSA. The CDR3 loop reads CASSLSPGLNNEQFF.

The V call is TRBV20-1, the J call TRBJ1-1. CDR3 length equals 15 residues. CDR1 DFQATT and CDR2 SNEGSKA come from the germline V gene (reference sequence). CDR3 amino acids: CSARGRALMNTEAFF.

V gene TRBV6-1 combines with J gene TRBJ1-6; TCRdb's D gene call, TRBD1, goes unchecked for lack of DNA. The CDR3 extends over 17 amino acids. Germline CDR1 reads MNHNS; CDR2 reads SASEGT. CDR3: CASSQRTASSYNSPLHF.

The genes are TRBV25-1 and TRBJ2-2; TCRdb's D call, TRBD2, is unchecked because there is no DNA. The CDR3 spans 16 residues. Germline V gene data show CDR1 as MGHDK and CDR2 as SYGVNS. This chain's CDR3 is CASGFSGGANTGELFF.

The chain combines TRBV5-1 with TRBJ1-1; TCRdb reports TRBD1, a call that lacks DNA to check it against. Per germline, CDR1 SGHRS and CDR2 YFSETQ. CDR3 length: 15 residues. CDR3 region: CASSDRGLGNTEAFF.

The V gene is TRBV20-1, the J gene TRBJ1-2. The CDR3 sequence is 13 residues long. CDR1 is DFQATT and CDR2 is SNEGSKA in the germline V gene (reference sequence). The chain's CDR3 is CSARAQDQRGYTF.

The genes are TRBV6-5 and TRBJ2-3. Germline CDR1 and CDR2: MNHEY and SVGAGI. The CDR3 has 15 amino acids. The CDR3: CASSYRLTSTDTQYF.

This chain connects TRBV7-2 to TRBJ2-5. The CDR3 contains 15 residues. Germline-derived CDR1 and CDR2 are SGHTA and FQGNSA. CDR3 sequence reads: CASSLNRGTQETQYF. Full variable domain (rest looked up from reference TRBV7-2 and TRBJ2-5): GAGVSQSPSNKVTEKGKDVELRCDPISGHTALYWYRQSLGQGLEFLIYFQGNSAPDKSGLPSDRFSAERTGGSVSTLTIQRTQQEDSAVYLCASSLNRGTQETQYFGPGTRLLVL.

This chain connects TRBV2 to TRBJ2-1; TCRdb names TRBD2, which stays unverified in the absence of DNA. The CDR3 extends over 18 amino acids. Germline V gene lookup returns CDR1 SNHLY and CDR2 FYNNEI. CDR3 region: CASGDRLAGGGGRDEQFF. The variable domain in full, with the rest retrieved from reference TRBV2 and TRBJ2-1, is EPEVTQTPSHQVTQMGQEVILRCVPISNHLYFYWYRQILGQKVEFLVSFYNNEISEKSEIFDDQFSVERPDGSNFTLKIRSTKLEDSAMYFCASGDRLAGGGGRDEQFFGPGTRLTVL.

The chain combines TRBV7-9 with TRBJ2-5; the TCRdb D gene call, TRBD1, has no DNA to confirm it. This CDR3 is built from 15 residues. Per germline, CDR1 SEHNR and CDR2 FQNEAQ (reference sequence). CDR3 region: CASSLAVAPGGTQYF.

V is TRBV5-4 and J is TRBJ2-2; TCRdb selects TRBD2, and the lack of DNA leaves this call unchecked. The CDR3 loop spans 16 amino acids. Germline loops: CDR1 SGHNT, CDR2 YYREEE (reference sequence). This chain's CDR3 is CASSRTGTRGARELFF. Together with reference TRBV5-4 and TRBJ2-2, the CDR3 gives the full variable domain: ETGVTQSPTHLIKTRGQQVTLRCSSQSGHNTVSWYQQALGQGPQFIFQYYREEENGRGNFPPRFSGLQFPNYSSELNVNALELDDSALYLCASSRTGTRGARELFFGEGSRLTVL.

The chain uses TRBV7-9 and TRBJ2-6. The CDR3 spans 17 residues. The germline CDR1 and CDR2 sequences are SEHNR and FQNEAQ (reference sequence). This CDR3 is CASSFSQQGSGANVLTF.

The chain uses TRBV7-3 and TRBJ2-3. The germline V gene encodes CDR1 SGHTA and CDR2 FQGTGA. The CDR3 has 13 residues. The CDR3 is CASAFGSTDTQYF.

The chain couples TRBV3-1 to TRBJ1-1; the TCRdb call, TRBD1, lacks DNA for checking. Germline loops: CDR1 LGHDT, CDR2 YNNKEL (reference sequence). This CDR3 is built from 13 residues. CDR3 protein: CASSHGGGVAAFF.

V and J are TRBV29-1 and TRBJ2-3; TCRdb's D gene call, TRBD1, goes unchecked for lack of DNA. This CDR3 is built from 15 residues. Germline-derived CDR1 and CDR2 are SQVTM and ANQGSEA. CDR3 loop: CSVTFGQGSTDTQYF.

CDR3 amino acids: CASSFLGTDPGNEQYF. V is TRBV5-6 and J is TRBJ2-7; without DNA, the TCRdb call of TRBD1 cannot be checked. This CDR3 comprises 16 residues. Germline V gene data show CDR1 as SGHDT and CDR2 as YYEEEE.